This record concerns one T cell receptor beta chain sequence. This sample was included in a study of blood T cell repertoires in COVID-19. Looking at the study overall: The study drew acute and convalescent COVID-19 samples from the United States, Italy and Spain.

Profiled with immunoSEQ multiplex PCR; TCRdb holds only in-frame clones, not every one. Found here are 95,000 to 100,000 clones, around 90% of them singletons; the top ten hold 15% to 20%. Trimming removed 1 base from V and 3 bases from J; junction bases left unmatched: 3. This CDR3 contains 15 residues. Per germline, CDR1 MGHRA and CDR2 YSYEKL. V and J are TRBV4-1 and TRBJ2-1, with 7 bases that match TRBD2. The sample consisted of peripheral blood. This TCR was recovered from a middle-aged man with acute or convalescent COVID-19. The CDR3 DNA reads as TGCGCCAGCAGCCAAGGGGGGAGGGACTACAATGAGCAGTTCTTC. This gives the protein CASSQGGRDYNEQFF.